A single TCR beta chain is shown here with its context. The source of the sample is a study of neoadjuvant anti-PD-1 for oral cavity cancer. Study information: Before surgery, most patients got three to four biweekly 3 mg/kg nivolumab doses. Patients without progression got a fourth dose around day 43.

Repertoires were generated with immunoSEQ multiplex PCR, while TCRdb's copy carries only in-frame clones and drops some. The table has over 80,000 clones, more than 80% seen once. The CDR3 sequence is 14 residues long. The germline gives CDR1 SGDLS, CDR2 YYNGEE. The V end lost 0 bases, the J end lost 12 bases, and 16 bases lay between the germline ends. This receptor was taken from a person aged 35-79 years with oral cavity squamous cell carcinoma. The rearrangement links TRBV9 to TRBJ2-1; D perhaps matches TRBD2 (5 bases). The specimen comprised PBMCs, sampled before nivolumab (anti-PD-1) treatment. CDR3 loop: CASSVGQLGMAQFF. In DNA, the CDR3 is TGTGCCAGCAGCGTAGGGCAACTAGGAATGGCGCAGTTCTTC.